This T cell receptor (beta chain) was obtained from a study of cytomegalovirus exposure and HLA in healthy donors. General study results and limits: Presence/absence analyses assumed roughly uniform sequencing depth across donors, which may not hold. A later analysis linked a missense variant in DCLRE1C to the trimming of TCR beta V and J genes. The dataset shows that most TCR sequences were rare, while some public TCRs occurred in many donors.

Nominally healthy donors were sampled, though unrecorded immune exposures were likely. Researchers ran the PCR with 60 Vbeta and 13 Jbeta primers. Measured with immunoSEQ multiplex PCR; TCRdb has only the in-frame clones, and not every one. The sample table sets out approximately 60,000 clones. In the case of this clone: Its antigen remains unidentified.

The V end was cut by 0 bases, the J end by 5 bases, with 10 bases between. The CDR3 is 15 amino acids. CDR1 is SEHNR, CDR2 FQNEAQ, per germline (reference sequence). This sequence was found in a man younger than 45 in good health and CMV-seropositive. The chain is built from TRBV7-9 and TRBJ2-2, with D possibly matching TRBD1 (5 bases). The sequenced material came from PBMCs. The CDR3 region has the DNA TGTGCCAGCAGCTTAGCGGGTAGGGGAACCGGGGAGCTGTTTTTT. Its translation is CASSLAGRGTGELFF.